The entry below describes one T cell receptor (beta chain). The antigen remains undetermined. The data belong to a study of T cells after yellow fever vaccination. Overall study context: SMART-Seq v4 Ultra Low Input prepared the low-cell-number fractions. Study conclusions and caveats: Most clones from primary vaccination were detected again post-booster (approximately 96% CD4, more than 85% CD8). A secondary response was less intense yet reached its peak sooner, at day 5 versus 15.

Trimming removed 5 bases from V and 11 bases from J, with 12 bases in between. From germline, CDR1 is SEHNR and CDR2 FQNEAQ (reference sequence). The CDR3 runs to 11 residues. 5'RACE template switching added a universal primer site and UMIs to TCR cDNA. TCRdb fed the 5' RACE reads into MiXCR, producing one record per CDR3 protein. The sample contains 300,000 to 350,000 distinct CDR3 sequences, approximately 4.5% of which appear only once. The starting material was PBMCs, obtained 15 days after the yellow fever booster vaccination. The chain has TRBV7-9 and TRBJ1-2; TRBD1 might be the D (5 bases). The origin of this receptor is a man aged 18 to 29 who received the YFV17D yellow fever vaccine. CDR3 DNA sequence: TGTGCCAGCAGCACGGGACGGACATACACCTTC. It yields the protein CASSTGRTYTF. The full variable domain, with the rest looked up from reference TRBV7-9 and TRBJ1-2, is DTGVSQNPRHKITKRGQNVTFRCDPISEHNRLYWYRQTLGQGPEFLTYFQNEAQLEKSRLLSDRFSAERPKGSFSTLEIQRTEQGDSAMYLCASSTGRTYTFGSGTRLTVV.